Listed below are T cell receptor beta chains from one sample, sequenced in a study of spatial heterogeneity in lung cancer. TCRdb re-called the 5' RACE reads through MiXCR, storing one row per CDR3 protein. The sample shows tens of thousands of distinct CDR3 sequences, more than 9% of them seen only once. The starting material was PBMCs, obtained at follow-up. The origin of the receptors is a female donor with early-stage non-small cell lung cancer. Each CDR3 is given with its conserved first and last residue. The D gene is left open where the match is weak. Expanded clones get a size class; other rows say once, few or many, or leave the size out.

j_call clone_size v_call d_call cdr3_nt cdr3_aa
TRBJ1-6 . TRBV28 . TGTGCCAGCAGTCCGGTGGGGGCAGGCCCCCTCCACTTT CASSPVGAGPLHF
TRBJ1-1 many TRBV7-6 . TGTGCCAGCAGCTTAGAACCTAGTGGGATGAACACTGAAGCTTTCTTT CASSLEPSGMNTEAFF
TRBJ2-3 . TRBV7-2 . TGTGCCAGCAGCTTAGCGTCCGGGCCCCCAGCCGATACGCAGTATTTT CASSLASGPPADTQYF
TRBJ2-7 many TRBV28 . TGTGCCAGCAGTCCACAGAAATACGAGCAGTACTTC CASSPQKYEQYF
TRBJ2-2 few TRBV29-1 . TGCAGCGTAGGAGGGACCGGTATCACCGGGGAGCTGTTTTTT CSVGGTGITGELFF
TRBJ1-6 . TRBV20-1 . TGCAGTGCTAGATCGGGACACCTAGATAATTCACCCCTCCACTTT CSARSGHLDNSPLHF
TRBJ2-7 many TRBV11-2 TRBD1 TGTGCCAGCAGCTTGGGGACAGGGCCCTCGGAGCAGTACTTC CASSLGTGPSEQYF
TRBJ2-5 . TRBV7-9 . TGTGCCAGCAGCTTAGTCAGGCAGGGGCAAGAGACCCAGTACTTC CASSLVRQGQETQYF
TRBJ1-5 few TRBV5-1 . TGCGCCAGCAGCTTGGGGCCGGACAATCAGCCCCAGCATTTT CASSLGPDNQPQHF
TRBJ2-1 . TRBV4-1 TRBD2 TGCGCCAGCAGCCAAATTAGCGGGGGGCCCGATGAGCAGTTCTTC CASSQISGGPDEQFF